The 3 T cell receptor beta chains below all came from one sample that was sequenced in a study of Ad26.COV2.S vaccination and SARS-CoV-2 variants. The method was immunoSEQ multiplex PCR; TCRdb's version includes in-frame clones alone and lacks a portion of them. The top ten clones hold approximately 1.5% of a sample with about 680,000 clones, 80% to 90% of them seen once. Treatment noted: about 20 received Ad26.COV2.S at low or high dose, single or two shots; several received placebo; per-sample allocation not given. On day 63 after the first injection, vaccine and placebo recipients gave samples. The specimen comprised peripheral blood, sampled in a trial of Ad26.COV2.S vaccine versus placebo. The receptor source for this set is a person aged 18-60 years who received the Ad26.COV2.S COVID-19 vaccine or a placebo.

In this sample, this clone turned up once. This chain links TRBV7-9 with TRBJ1-4; the D gene is possibly TRBD1 (5 bases). CDR1 and CDR2 from the germline V gene are SEHNR and FQNEAQ (reference sequence). The CDR3 loop spans 15 amino acids. V lost 5 bases and J lost 8, with 18 bases in between. CDR3 loop: CASSLGRLTEEKLFF. The CDR3 DNA sequence: TGTGCCAGCAGCCTGGGACGGCTGACCGAAGAAAAACTGTTTTTT. The complete variable domain, with remaining parts taken from reference TRBV7-9 and TRBJ1-4, reads DTGVSQNPRHKITKRGQNVTFRCDPISEHNRLYWYRQTLGQGPEFLTYFQNEAQLEKSRLLSDRFSAERPKGSFSTLEIQRTEQGDSAMYLCASSLGRLTEEKLFFGSGTQLSVL.

This chain uses TRBV6-2 or TRBV6-3 with TRBJ1-6; no clear D. The germline V gene has CDR1 MNHEY and CDR2 SVGEGT. V shed 0 bases and J shed 7 bases, with 7 bases lying between them. The CDR3 length is 14 residues. The CDR3 reads CASSYSGRNSPLHF. The CDR3 nucleotides read TGTGCCAGCAGTTACTCGGGTCGGAATTCACCCCTCCACTTT.

The genes are TRBV5-1 and TRBJ2-1; weak D call: TRBD1 (7 bases). CDR3 length equals 15 residues. Germline V CDR1 and CDR2: SGHRS, YFSETQ. Trimming took 3 bases from V and 3 from J, leaving 13 bases between them. The DNA of the CDR3 is TGCGCCAGCAGCTCGCCAGGGGGACTCTACAATGAGCAGTTCTTC. Protein product: CASSSPGGLYNEQFF. Based on the CDR3 plus reference TRBV5-1 and TRBJ2-1, the full variable domain is KAGVTQTPRYLIKTRGQQVTLSCSPISGHRSVSWYQQTPGQGLQFLFEYFSETQRNKGNFPGRFSGRQFSNSRSEMNVSTLELGDSALYLCASSSPGGLYNEQFFGPGTRLTVL.